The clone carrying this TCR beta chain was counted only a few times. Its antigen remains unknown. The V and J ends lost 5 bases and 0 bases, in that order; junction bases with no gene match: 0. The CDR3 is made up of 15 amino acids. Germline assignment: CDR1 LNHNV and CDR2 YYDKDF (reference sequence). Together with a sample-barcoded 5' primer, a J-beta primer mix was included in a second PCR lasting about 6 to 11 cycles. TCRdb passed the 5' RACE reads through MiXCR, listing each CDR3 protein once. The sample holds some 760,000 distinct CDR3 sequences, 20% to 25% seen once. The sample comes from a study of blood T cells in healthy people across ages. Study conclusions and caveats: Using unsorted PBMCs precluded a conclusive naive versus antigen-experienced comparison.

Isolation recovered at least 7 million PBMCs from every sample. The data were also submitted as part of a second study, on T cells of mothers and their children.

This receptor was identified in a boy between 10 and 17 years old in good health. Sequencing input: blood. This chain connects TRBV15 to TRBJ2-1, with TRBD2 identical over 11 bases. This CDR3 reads CATSGLAGSYNEQFF. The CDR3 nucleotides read TGTGCCACCAGCGGACTAGCGGGCTCCTACAATGAGCAGTTCTTC.